A single sample gave rise to the 28 T cell receptor beta chains below, sequenced in a study of shared clonotypes between healthy human individuals. Repertoires were generated with immunoSEQ multiplex PCR, while TCRdb's copy carries only in-frame clones and drops some. The data contain approximately 2.5 million clones, over 85% of them singletons. Source material: naive CD4+ T cells from PBMCs. Described subset: CD45RA+ positively selected. These receptor sequences come from a man aged 18 to 30 in good health. Some clones in this sample may be carry-over from other donors' samples.

The rearrangement uses TRBV5-1 and TRBJ2-3; perhaps TRBD2 as D (6 bases). Germline-derived CDR1 and CDR2 are SGHRS and YFSETQ. Deletions cut 3 bases from V and 2 bases from J, with 16 bases between. There are 16 residues in the CDR3. The CDR3 spells CASSSRRGTLTDTQYF. CDR3 coding DNA: TGCGCCAGCAGCTCGAGGAGGGGTACCCTCACAGATACGCAGTATTTT.

The genes are TRBV5-6 and TRBJ1-4; D uncertain. The V gene lost 0 bases and the J gene lost 3 bases, with 6 bases spanning the gap. CDR1 SGHDT and CDR2 YYEEEE come from the germline V gene. The CDR3 is made up of 14 amino acids. CDR3 protein: CASSLGSSNEKLFF. CDR3 in DNA: TGTGCCAGCAGCTTGGGCAGTTCTAATGAAAAACTGTTTTTT.

This clone was seen a handful of times. The sample contains more than one DNA sequence encoding this CDR3. This rearrangement joins TRBV7-2 to TRBJ2-5, with unresolved D. Germline V CDR1 and CDR2: SGHTA, FQGNSA. The CDR3 is 13 residues long. The V and J ends lost 3 bases and 2 bases respectively, with 7 bases between them. The DNA of the CDR3 is TGTGCCAGCAGCTTCGGACGGCAAGAGACCCAGTACTTC. Amino acid sequence: CASSFGRQETQYF.

The chain is built from TRBV10-3 and TRBJ2-1, with D uncertain. Trimming cost V 3 bases and J 5 bases, with 2 bases left between them. This CDR3 is 11 amino acids long. Germline CDR1 and CDR2: ENHRY and SYGVKD. CDR3 in amino acids: CAISENNEQFF. The CDR3 nucleotides read TGTGCCATCAGTGAAAACAATGAGCAGTTCTTC.

This clone showed up just once. The chain couples TRBV5-6 to TRBJ2-5, with 12 bases aligning to TRBD2. The CDR3 is made up of 16 amino acids. Germline V gene data show CDR1 as SGHDT and CDR2 as YYEEEE. J was trimmed by 4 bases and V by 1 base; bases with no gene match: 5. The CDR3 is CASSLTSGRYRETQYF. The CDR3 DNA follows: TGTGCCAGCAGCTTGACTAGCGGGAGGTACCGAGAGACCCAGTACTTC.

This clone was counted a single time. The chain couples TRBV5-1 to TRBJ1-5, with a weak D call TRBD1 (5 bases). With 4 bases removed from V and 6 bases from J, the gap between germline ends came to 11 bases. Germline CDR1 SGHRS, CDR2 YFSETQ. The CDR3 length is 13 residues. CDR3 in DNA: TGCGCCAGCAGCCCGGACACCACTCAGCCCCAGCATTTT. This translates into CASSPDTTQPQHF.

The chain recombines TRBV9 with TRBJ2-7, with TRBD2 as a possible D gene (6 bases). Germline values: CDR1 SGDLS, CDR2 YYNGEE. This CDR3 has 14 residues. Trimming took 0 bases from V and 5 from J, leaving 12 bases between them. CDR3 bases: TGTGCCAGCAGCGTAGGACAGCGGGTTAACGAGCAGTACTTC. Translating it yields CASSVGQRVNEQYF.

This chain joins TRBV28 and TRBJ1-1; tentatively, D is TRBD1 (6 bases). V lost 6 bases to trimming and J lost 3 bases, with 17 bases between them. This CDR3 spans 15 amino acids. Germline V lookup: CDR1 MDHEN, CDR2 SYDVKM. This CDR3 reads CASRSAGAGDTEAFF. In nucleotides, the CDR3 is TGTGCCAGCAGGTCGGCAGGGGCTGGGGACACTGAAGCTTTCTTT.

This clone was seen at least ten times. This chain uses TRBV6-6 with TRBJ2-3; D not resolved. This CDR3 is built from 14 residues. Germline CDR1 is MNHNY and CDR2 is SVGAGI (reference sequence). V was trimmed by 0 bases and J by 4 bases, leaving 8 bases between them. DNA for the CDR3: TGTGCCAGCAGTTACTCGACTGGGTCAGATACGCAGTATTTT. Translating gives CASSYSTGSDTQYF.

Concerning this clone itself: The sample has other DNA sequences that encode this CDR3 too. The chain is built from TRBV7-2 and TRBJ2-2; D gene ambiguous. V lost 0 bases to trimming and J lost 0 bases, with 2 bases between them. The germline gives CDR1 SGHTA, CDR2 FQGNSA. This CDR3 is built from 14 residues. The CDR3 protein is CASSLAANTGELFF. CDR3 sequence (DNA): TGTGCCAGCAGCTTAGCCGCGAACACCGGGGAGCTGTTTTTT.

The chain is built from TRBV2 and TRBJ1-4; no firm D call. This CDR3 spans 14 amino acids. Per germline, CDR1 SNHLY and CDR2 FYNNEI. Trimming cost V 3 bases and J 8 bases, with 13 bases left between them. CDR3 sequence reads: CASSENGLREKLFF. The CDR3 bases are TGTGCCAGCAGTGAGAACGGGTTAAGGGAAAAACTGTTTTTT.

Regarding this clone: The sample holds other DNA sequences that translate to the same CDR3. The rearrangement links TRBV9 to TRBJ2-7; 11 bases are a match to TRBD2. Germline CDR1 and CDR2: SGDLS and YYNGEE. V trimming: 4 bases; J trimming: 0 bases; junction bases outside the gene matches: 3. The CDR3 length is 15 residues. Written as DNA, the CDR3 is TGTGCCAGCAGCCTACTAGCGGGGGCCTCCTACGAGCAGTACTTC. Translation gives CASSLLAGASYEQYF.

The J gene is TRBJ2-1, the V gene TRBV30; TRBD2 matches 9 bases. J lost 5 bases, V lost 2 bases, and 7 bases had no gene match. Per the germline V gene, CDR1 is GTSNPN and CDR2 is SVGIG (reference sequence). This CDR3 is 15 amino acids long. CDR3 sequence: CAWSSETSGNNEQFF. CDR3 DNA sequence: TGTGCCTGGAGTTCGGAGACTAGCGGTAACAATGAGCAGTTCTTC.

Only a few counts were recorded for this clone. V gene TRBV18 combines with J gene TRBJ1-5; D call uncertain. Per the germline V gene, CDR1 is KGHSH and CDR2 is LQKENI. Trimming cost V 5 bases and J 0 bases, with 8 bases left between them. The CDR3 length is 14 residues. Here the CDR3 DNA reads TGTGCCAGCTCAACAGCAGATAGCAATCAGCCCCAGCATTTT. This codes for CASSTADSNQPQHF.

This clone was observed a handful of times. The chain links TRBV4-1 to TRBJ1-1; maybe TRBD1 (6 bases). Trimming cost V 2 bases and J 5 bases, with 15 bases left between them. This CDR3 region has 15 residues. Germline CDR1 and CDR2: MGHRA and YSYEKL. The CDR3 is CASSQPQGVGTEAFF. For the CDR3, the DNA is TGCGCCAGCAGCCAACCACAGGGTGTAGGGACTGAAGCTTTCTTT.

Regarding this clone: Additional DNA sequences in this sample encode the identical CDR3. CDR3 in amino acids: CASSRTVQETQYF. Here the CDR3 DNA reads TGCGCCAGCAGCCGGACTGTACAAGAGACCCAGTACTTC. The chain combines TRBV5-1 with TRBJ2-5; D might be TRBD2 (5 bases). The germline V and J ends were trimmed by 4 bases and 2 bases, with 9 bases remaining between them. The CDR3 runs 13 residues. Germline assignment: CDR1 SGHRS and CDR2 YFSETQ. Together with reference TRBV5-1 and TRBJ2-5, the CDR3 gives the full variable domain: KAGVTQTPRYLIKTRGQQVTLSCSPISGHRSVSWYQQTPGQGLQFLFEYFSETQRNKGNFPGRFSGRQFSNSRSEMNVSTLELGDSALYLCASSRTVQETQYFGPGTRLLVL.

This clone turned up a few times. The chain joins TRBV5-1 to TRBJ2-5; TRBD2 might be the D (6 bases). Per germline, CDR1 SGHRS and CDR2 YFSETQ. There are 14 residues in the CDR3. V was trimmed by 4 bases and J by 3 bases, leaving 13 bases between them. The CDR3 coding sequence is TGCGCCAGCAGCCGGACTACTCCCAAAGAGACCCAGTACTTC. This gives the protein CASSRTTPKETQYF. Filled out from reference TRBV5-1 and TRBJ2-5, the complete variable domain reads KAGVTQTPRYLIKTRGQQVTLSCSPISGHRSVSWYQQTPGQGLQFLFEYFSETQRNKGNFPGRFSGRQFSNSRSEMNVSTLELGDSALYLCASSRTTPKETQYFGPGTRLLVL.

The gene calls are TRBV5-4 and TRBJ2-6; unclear D gene. This CDR3 comprises 15 residues. Between the trimmed V and J ends, which lost 0 bases and 1 base, there was a span of 5 bases. Germline V gene data show CDR1 as SGHNT and CDR2 as YYREEE (reference sequence). The CDR3 DNA sequence: TGTGCCAGCAGCTTGGCCTTTTCTGGGGCCAACGTCCTGACTTTC. It codes for CASSLAFSGANVLTF.

V gene TRBV6-1 combines with J gene TRBJ2-5, with 7 nucleotides matching TRBD1. Germline assignment: CDR1 MNHNS and CDR2 SASEGT. J was trimmed by 4 bases and V by 2 bases; bases with no gene match: 7. The CDR3 is made up of 15 amino acids. The CDR3 is CASSETGVGRETQYF. CDR3 bases: TGTGCCAGCAGTGAAACAGGGGTCGGGCGAGAGACCCAGTACTTC.

This chain connects TRBV19 to TRBJ1-2; 7 bases map to TRBD1. V shed 5 bases, J shed 4 bases, and the junction held 10 bases outside the gene matches. In germline, CDR1 is LNHDA, CDR2 SQIVND (reference sequence). The CDR3 spans 15 residues. Written as DNA, the CDR3 is TGTGCCAGTAGTCTTTCGACAGGGACCACCTATGGCTACACCTTC. This sequence encodes CASSLSTGTTYGYTF.

The V and J genes are TRBV11-3 and TRBJ2-1, with 7 bases aligning to TRBD1. This CDR3 spans 15 amino acids. V trimming: 5 bases; J trimming: 5 bases; junction bases outside the gene matches: 9. Germline V gives CDR1 SGHNT, CDR2 YENEEA. CDR3 nucleotide sequence: TGTGCCAGCAGCCGGGGACAGTCTGTCCACAATGAGCAGTTCTTC. Translation: CASSRGQSVHNEQFF.

This clone was counted once. The DNA for the CDR3 is TGTGCCATTAAAGGACAGGGAAATAATGAAAAACTGTTTTTT. Its protein product is CAIKGQGNNEKLFF. The chain carries TRBV10-3 and TRBJ1-4; 8 bases are shared with TRBD1. The V and J ends lost 9 bases and 4 bases, in that order; junction bases with no gene match: 7. The CDR3 has 14 amino acids. Per the germline V gene, CDR1 is ENHRY and CDR2 is SYGVKD.

The chain has TRBV6-6 and TRBJ2-7; D assignment may be TRBD1 or TRBD2 (5 bases each). This CDR3 has 15 amino acids. The germline gives CDR1 MNHNY, CDR2 SVGAGI (reference sequence). Trimming stripped 0 bases from V and 3 bases from J, with 12 bases between. CDR3 coding DNA: TGTGCCAGCAGTTACTCAGGGACGGATAGCTACGAGCAGTACTTC. The encoded protein is CASSYSGTDSYEQYF.

This clone has only one observation. The rearrangement joins TRBV5-1 to TRBJ2-3; D call uncertain. The CDR3 contains 15 residues. Deletions cut 0 bases from V and 1 base from J, with 9 bases between. Germline V gene sequence: CDR1 SGHRS, CDR2 YFSETQ. DNA for the CDR3: TGCGCCAGCAGCTTGGGGCCGTCGCGCACAGATACGCAGTATTTT. Translation: CASSLGPSRTDTQYF.

The chain combines TRBV6-6 with TRBJ2-5, with D tentatively TRBD2 (6 bases). Trimming removed 6 bases from V and 4 bases from J, with 18 bases in between. This CDR3 region has 15 residues. Germline-derived CDR1 and CDR2 are MNHNY and SVGAGI (reference sequence). CDR3 loop: CASRYGGVTPETQYF. In DNA, the CDR3 is TGTGCCAGCAGATACGGCGGGGTAACCCCAGAGACCCAGTACTTC.

This chain joins TRBV7-2 and TRBJ1-3, with D unresolved. Trimming left V 5 bases short and J 0 bases short, with 11 bases between. The CDR3 runs 15 residues. Germline lookup yields CDR1 SGHTA and CDR2 FQGNSA. The CDR3 protein is CASSTPRGSGNTIYF. The CDR3 nucleotides read TGTGCCAGCAGCACCCCCCGGGGCTCTGGAAACACCATATATTTT.

The chain uses TRBV9 and TRBJ2-3; D possibly corresponds to TRBD2 (6 bases). V lost 1 base, J lost 5 bases, and 17 bases lay in between. In germline, CDR1 is SGDLS, CDR2 YYNGEE. There are 16 residues in the CDR3. The CDR3 DNA sequence: TGTGCCAGCAGCGTATCGCTGCGGGGCCTAGGAGATACGCAGTATTTT. Protein sequence: CASSVSLRGLGDTQYF.

The chain recombines TRBV4-3 with TRBJ2-3; D is unclear. The germline gives CDR1 LGHNA, CDR2 YSLEER. This CDR3 spans 13 amino acids. V dropped 4 bases and J dropped 6 bases, with 11 bases sitting between them. CDR3 in DNA: TGCGCCAGCAGCCCAAGTTATTTGGATACGCAGTATTTT. Translation: CASSPSYLDTQYF.